This entry features one T cell receptor beta chain sequence. Antigen specificity is unknown. PCR used 60 Vbeta primers and 13 Jbeta primers. Only in-frame clones appear in the TCRdb table, and some are missing; sequencing was by immunoSEQ multiplex PCR. The table lists tens of thousands of clones, approximately 65% of them singletons, with 4.4% in the top ten. Per germline, CDR1 SGDLS and CDR2 YYNGEE. The CDR3 is made up of 15 amino acids. J gave up 8 bases and V 3 bases, and 9 bases lay outside the gene matches. The sample is drawn from a study of cytomegalovirus exposure and HLA in healthy donors. The wider study: Under 90% of some 390 genotyped donors fell in the Caucasian-associated ancestry cluster.

Study-level results: The authors assumed roughly uniform sequencing depth across donors for presence/absence analyses. Some public TCRs appeared in many individuals, while most sequences were rare.

The TCR sequence derives from a male donor in good health and CMV-seropositive. The sequenced sample consisted of PBMCs. The genes are TRBV9 and TRBJ1-4; 8 positions agree with TRBD1. CDR3 in DNA: TGTGCCAGCAGCGCTCTGGACAGGGAAATCGAAAAACTGTTTTTT. Its translation: CASSALDREIEKLFF.